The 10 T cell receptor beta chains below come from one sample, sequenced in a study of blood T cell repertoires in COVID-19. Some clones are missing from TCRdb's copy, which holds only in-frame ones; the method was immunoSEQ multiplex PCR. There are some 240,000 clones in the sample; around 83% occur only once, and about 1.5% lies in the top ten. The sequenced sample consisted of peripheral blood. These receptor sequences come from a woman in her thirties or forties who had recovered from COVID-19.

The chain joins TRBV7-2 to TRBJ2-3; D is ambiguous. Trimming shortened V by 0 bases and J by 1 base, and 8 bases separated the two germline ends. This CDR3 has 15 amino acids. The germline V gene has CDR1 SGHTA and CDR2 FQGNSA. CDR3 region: CASSLASAGTDTQYF. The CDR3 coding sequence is TGTGCCAGCAGCTTAGCGTCGGCGGGCACAGATACGCAGTATTTT.

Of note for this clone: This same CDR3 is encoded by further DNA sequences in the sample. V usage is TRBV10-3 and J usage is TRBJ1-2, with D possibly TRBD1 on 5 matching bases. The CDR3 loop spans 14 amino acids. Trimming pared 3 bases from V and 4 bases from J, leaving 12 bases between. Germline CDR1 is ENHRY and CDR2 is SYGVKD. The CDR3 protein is CAISENGQGYGYTF. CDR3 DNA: TGTGCCATCAGTGAAAATGGTCAGGGCTATGGCTACACCTTC.

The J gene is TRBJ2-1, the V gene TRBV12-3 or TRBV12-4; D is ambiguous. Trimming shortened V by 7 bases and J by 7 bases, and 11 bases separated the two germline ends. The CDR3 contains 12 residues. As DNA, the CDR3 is TGTGCCAGCACCCGCGGTGGGAATGAGCAGTTCTTC. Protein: CASTRGGNEQFF.

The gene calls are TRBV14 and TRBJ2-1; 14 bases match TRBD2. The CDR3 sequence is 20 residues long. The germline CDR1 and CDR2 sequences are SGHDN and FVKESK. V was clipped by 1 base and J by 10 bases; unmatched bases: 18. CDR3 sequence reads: CASSQGNSRLAGGQRSEQFF. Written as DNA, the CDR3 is TGTGCCAGCAGCCAAGGCAATTCAAGACTAGCGGGGGGGCAAAGGTCCGAGCAGTTCTTC.

CDR3: CASTGGDSLSYEQYF. The CDR3 bases are TGTGCCAGTACCGGAGGGGACTCACTCTCCTACGAGCAGTACTTC. This chain connects TRBV6-5 to TRBJ2-7; D might be TRBD2 (6 bases). V was clipped by 9 bases and J by 0 bases, with 18 bases between them. The CDR3 has 15 amino acids. Per the germline V gene, CDR1 is MNHEY and CDR2 is SVGAGI.

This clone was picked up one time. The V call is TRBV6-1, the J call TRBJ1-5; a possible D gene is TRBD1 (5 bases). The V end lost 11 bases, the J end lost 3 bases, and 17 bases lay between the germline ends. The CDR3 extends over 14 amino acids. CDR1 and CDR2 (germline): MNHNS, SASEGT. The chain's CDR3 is CAGSPTVDNQPQHF. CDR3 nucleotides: TGTGCCGGGTCCCCGACAGTCGACAATCAGCCCCAGCATTTT.

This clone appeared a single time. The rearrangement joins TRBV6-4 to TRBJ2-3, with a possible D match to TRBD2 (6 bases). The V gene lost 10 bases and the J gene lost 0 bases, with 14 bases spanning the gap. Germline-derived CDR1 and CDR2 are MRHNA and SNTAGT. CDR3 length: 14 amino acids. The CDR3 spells CATSPGLSTDTQYF. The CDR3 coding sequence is TGTGCCACCTCACCGGGACTGAGCACAGATACGCAGTATTTT.

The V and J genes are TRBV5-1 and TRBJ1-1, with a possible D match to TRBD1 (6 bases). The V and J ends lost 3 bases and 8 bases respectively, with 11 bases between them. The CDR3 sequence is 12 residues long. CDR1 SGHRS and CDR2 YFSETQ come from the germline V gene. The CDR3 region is CASSSTGTEAFF. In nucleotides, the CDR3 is TGCGCCAGCAGCTCCACCGGGACAGAAGCTTTCTTT.

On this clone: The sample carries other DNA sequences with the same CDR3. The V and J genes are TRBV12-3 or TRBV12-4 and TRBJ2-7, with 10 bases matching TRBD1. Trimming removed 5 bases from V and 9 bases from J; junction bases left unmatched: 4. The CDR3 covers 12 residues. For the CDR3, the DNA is TGTGCCAGCAGTAGGGACAGGGGAGGGCAGTACTTC. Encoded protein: CASSRDRGGQYF.

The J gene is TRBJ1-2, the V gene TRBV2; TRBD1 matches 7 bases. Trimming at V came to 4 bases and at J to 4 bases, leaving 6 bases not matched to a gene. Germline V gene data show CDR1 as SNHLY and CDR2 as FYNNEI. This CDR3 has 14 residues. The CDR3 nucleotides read TGTGCCAGCAGTGTCTCGCCAGGGGGCTATGGCTACACCTTC. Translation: CASSVSPGGYGYTF.